This TCR beta chain was identified during a study of T-cell memory formation after mild COVID-19. At the level of the study: Each donor largely had its own TCR clusters.

Notes on the study in general: Clones which contracted sat mainly in CM and EM if CD4+, and in EMRA if CD8+. Pre-infection memory showed some responding clones, and this suggested that cross-reactive memory joined.

In this sample, this clonotype turned up many times. Antigen specificity is unknown. TCRdb redid the calling of the 5' RACE reads with MiXCR, one entry per CDR3 protein. The data contain about 540,000 distinct CDR3 sequences, roughly 22% of them seen just once; the ten biggest clones take up approximately 12%. Per the germline V gene, CDR1 is ENHRY and CDR2 is SYGVKD. The CDR3 covers 12 residues. This TCR was recovered from an adult woman who had mild COVID-19 (a few samples of this study predate the infection). Cell type and time point are not known. The rearrangement joins TRBV10-3 to TRBJ2-7; 12 bases align to TRBD1. The sequencing sample was made of PBMCs or a T cell subset sorted from them (not recorded which). The CDR3 region has the DNA TGTGCTACGGGACAGGGGGCCAGCGGGCAGTACTTC. It specifies CATGQGASGQYF.